Detailed here is one T cell receptor (beta chain). V was shortened by 5 bases and J by 2 bases, with 21 bases between the two germline ends. Germline V gene lookup returns CDR1 SGHVS and CDR2 FQNEAQ. The CDR3 runs 18 residues. This sample stems from a study of cytomegalovirus exposure and HLA in healthy donors. Assay used: immunoSEQ multiplex PCR; TCRdb lists only in-frame clones, some missing. Found here are about 130,000 clones, roughly nine tenths of them singletons; the top ten hold 1% to 1.5%. The sample comprised PBMCs. The chain couples TRBV7-8 to TRBJ2-2; a possible D gene is TRBD2 (7 bases). The TCR sequence derives from a young woman in good health and CMV-seronegative. This CDR3 reads CASSPQAGAGVNTGELFF. CDR3 in DNA: TGTGCCAGCAGCCCCCAGGCGGGGGCTGGGGTAAACACCGGGGAGCTGTTTTTT.